These T cell receptor beta chains were read from a single sample in a study of blood T cells in healthy people across ages. TCRdb re-called the 5' RACE reads with MiXCR, one entry per CDR3 protein. Found here are hundreds of thousands of distinct CDR3 sequences, around two fifths of them singletons; the top ten hold roughly 18%. Sequencing was carried out using blood. All receptors derive from a man aged 55 to 70 in good health. The CDR3 runs from the conserved cysteine through the conserved F or W. D genes are given only for firm matches. Size tells how often a clone was seen (once, few, many) or the class of an expanded clone, and some rows leave it out.

J gene | V gene | D gene | clone size | CDR3 protein | CDR3 DNA
TRBJ1-1 | TRBV9 | TRBD1 | once | CASSYRTGTANTEAFF | TGTGCCAGCAGCTACAGAACCGGGACAGCGAACACTGAAGCTTTCTTT
TRBJ1-4 | TRBV20-1 | . | . | CSARVRANEKLFF | TGCAGTGCTAGAGTGCGTGCTAATGAAAAACTGTTTTTT
TRBJ2-5 | TRBV24-1 | . | . | CATSDVHQETQYF | TGTGCCACCAGTGATGTGCACCAAGAGACCCAGTACTTC
TRBJ1-2 | TRBV27 | . | many | CASGRNYGYTF | TGTGCCAGCGGTAGGAACTATGGCTACACCTTC
TRBJ2-7 | TRBV7-9 | . | few | CASQGYSYEQYF | TGTGCCAGCCAGGGGTACTCCTACGAGCAGTACTTC
TRBJ1-1 | TRBV20-1 | . | . | CSALRGEAFF | TGCAGTGCCCTCAGGGGTGAAGCTTTCTTT
TRBJ2-3 | TRBV6-5 | . | . | CASSPTSGTSTDTQYF | TGTGCCAGCAGCCCAACGAGTGGGACTAGCACAGATACGCAGTATTTT
TRBJ2-7 | TRBV7-8 | TRBD1 | few | CASSLARGFGQGRIYEQYF | TGTGCCAGCAGCTTAGCTAGGGGGTTTGGACAGGGGAGGATTTACGAGCAGTACTTC
TRBJ2-1 | TRBV7-2 | TRBD2 | many | CASSLTSGGANYNEQFF | TGTGCCAGCAGCTTAACTAGCGGGGGGGCTAACTACAATGAGCAGTTCTTC
TRBJ1-1 | TRBV6-5 | . | . | CASSRGWENTEAFF | TGTGCCAGCAGTCGGGGGTGGGAGAACACTGAAGCTTTCTTT
TRBJ2-7 | TRBV29-1 | . | many | CSVSGLGRDYEQYF | TGCAGCGTGAGCGGGTTGGGCAGAGACTACGAGCAGTACTTC
TRBJ2-7 | TRBV5-1 | . | . | CASSSDFRSYEQYF | TGCGCCAGCAGTTCGGACTTTCGTTCCTACGAGCAGTACTTC
TRBJ1-3 | TRBV6-5 | . | . | CASIGITGNTIYF | TGTGCCAGCATAGGGATCACTGGAAACACCATATATTTT
TRBJ1-4 | TRBV10-3 | . | . | CAISENGKLFF | TGTGCCATCAGTGAGAATGGAAAACTGTTTTTT
TRBJ2-1 | TRBV6-2/TRBV6-3 | . | . | CASSYSFGAGDNEQFF | TGTGCCAGCAGTTACTCCTTCGGGGCAGGGGACAATGAGCAGTTCTTC
TRBJ2-1 | TRBV21-1 | . | few | CASSTRIGEISSYNEQFF | TGTGCCAGCAGCACAAGGATAGGGGAAATTAGCTCCTACAATGAGCAGTTCTTC
TRBJ2-1 | TRBV7-2 | . | . | CASSRSSVNEQFF | TGTGCCAGCAGCAGATCTAGCGTCAATGAGCAGTTCTTC
TRBJ2-5 | TRBV6-5 | TRBD2 | . | CASIPGSGGGHGTQYF | TGTGCCAGCATTCCCGGGAGCGGGGGGGGCCATGGGACCCAGTACTTC
TRBJ2-5 | TRBV6-1 | . | . | CASSEQGGGETQYF | TGTGCCAGCAGTGAACAGGGAGGAGGAGAGACCCAGTACTTC
TRBJ2-5 | TRBV5-1 | . | . | CASSPNPLRGPQETQYF | TGCGCCAGCAGCCCGAACCCATTACGTGGGCCGCAAGAGACCCAGTACTTC
TRBJ2-7 | TRBV6-5 | . | . | CASSFTGYTYEQYF | TGTGCCAGCAGTTTTACGGGGTACACCTACGAGCAGTACTTC
TRBJ2-5 | TRBV12-3/TRBV12-4 | . | few | CASGLRGLQETQYF | TGTGCCAGCGGCTTAAGGGGTTTACAAGAGACCCAGTACTTC
TRBJ2-3 | TRBV5-6 | . | . | CASSTLGGGLGDTQYF | TGTGCCAGCAGCACGCTCGGGGGCGGCCTAGGTGATACGCAGTATTTT
TRBJ2-6 | TRBV28 | . | . | CASIRSGANVLTF | TGTGCCAGCATCCGCTCTGGGGCCAACGTCCTGACTTTC
TRBJ2-5 | TRBV5-5 | TRBD1 | . | CASSLAGTGWGETQYF | TGTGCCAGCAGCTTGGCCGGGACAGGGTGGGGAGAGACCCAGTACTTC
TRBJ2-7 | TRBV2 | TRBD1 | . | CASSARDSPYEQYF | TGTGCCAGCAGTGCCCGGGACAGTCCCTACGAGCAGTACTTC
TRBJ2-5 | TRBV7-9 | . | many | CASSLGAGRETQYF | TGTGCCAGCAGCTTAGGGGCAGGGAGAGAGACCCAGTACTTC
TRBJ1-2 | TRBV20-1 | . | . | CSASKGGDGYTF | TGCAGTGCTAGTAAGGGAGGAGATGGCTACACCTTC
TRBJ2-7 | TRBV6-2/TRBV6-3 | TRBD2 | . | CASSWGEGFYNEQYF | TGTGCCAGCAGTTGGGGGGAGGGGTTCTACAATGAGCAGTACTTC
TRBJ2-2 | TRBV2 | . | . | CASSEWGDNTGELFF | TGTGCCAGCAGTGAATGGGGGGACAACACCGGGGAGCTGTTTTTT
TRBJ2-5 | TRBV11-3 | . | . | CASSRMKAVETQYF | TGTGCCAGCAGCCGTATGAAAGCGGTGGAGACCCAGTACTTC
TRBJ1-2 | TRBV14 | . | . | CASSQDRAGLYGYTF | TGTGCCAGCAGCCAAGATCGAGCAGGCCTCTATGGCTACACCTTC
TRBJ1-5 | TRBV7-9 | TRBD1 | few | CASSLGAGTGENQPQHF | TGTGCCAGCAGCTTAGGGGCCGGGACAGGGGAAAATCAGCCCCAGCATTTT
TRBJ1-6 | TRBV5-4 | TRBD1 | . | CASSPGGQVGSPLHF | TGTGCCAGCAGCCCAGGGGGACAGGTGGGCTCACCCCTCCACTTT
TRBJ2-5 | TRBV6-2/TRBV6-3 | . | . | CASSPLRGEETRYF | TGTGCCAGCAGCCCCCTGAGGGGAGAAGAGACCCGGTACTTC
TRBJ1-2 | TRBV12-3/TRBV12-4 | . | . | CASSSRVGVDYGYTF | TGTGCCAGCAGCTCCCGCGTTGGGGTAGACTATGGCTACACCTTC
TRBJ2-2 | TRBV4-3 | . | . | CASSQVLSRGRINIGELFF | TGCGCCAGCAGCCAAGTTTTATCCCGCGGCAGGATTAACATCGGGGAGCTGTTTTTT
TRBJ2-5 | TRBV18 | . | . | CASYSRGQETQYF | TGTGCCAGCTACTCACGGGGCCAAGAGACCCAGTACTTC
TRBJ2-7 | TRBV5-1 | . | few | CASSLEGRYEQYF | TGCGCCAGCAGCTTGGAGGGGAGGTACGAGCAGTACTTC
TRBJ2-1 | TRBV7-9 | TRBD1 | . | CASSFTGVNEQFF | TGTGCCAGCAGTTTCACAGGGGTCAATGAGCAGTTCTTC
TRBJ2-7 | TRBV20-1 | TRBD1 | few | CSATGQGFEQYF | TGCAGTGCTACGGGACAGGGTTTCGAGCAGTACTTC
TRBJ1-2 | TRBV28 | . | few | CASSLEGIGYTF | TGTGCCAGCAGTTTAGAGGGGATCGGGTACACCTTC
TRBJ1-5 | TRBV7-9 | . | once | CASSKDSPNQPQHF | TGTGCCAGCAGCAAAGACAGTCCCAATCAGCCCCAGCATTTT
TRBJ2-5 | TRBV7-2 | TRBD2 | few | CASSWDTGGEYF | TGTGCCAGCAGCTGGGACACGGGAGGGGAGTACTTC
TRBJ2-7 | TRBV6-5 | TRBD1 | few | CASSYWDSSYEQYF | TGTGCCAGCAGTTACTGGGACAGCTCCTACGAGCAGTACTTC
TRBJ1-1 | TRBV30 | . | . | CAWSVLAGLTEAFF | TGTGCCTGGAGTGTACTGGCAGGGCTCACTGAAGCTTTCTTT
TRBJ2-5 | TRBV18 | . | . | CASSPPSAQETQYF | TGTGCCAGCTCACCACCGTCGGCCCAAGAGACCCAGTACTTC
TRBJ2-1 | TRBV18 | TRBD2 | few | CASSPPLRGGTYNEQFF | TGTGCCAGCTCACCACCTCTCCGGGGGGGCACCTACAATGAGCAGTTCTTC
TRBJ1-1 | TRBV20-1 | . | . | CSASLRSGTEAFF | TGCAGTGCTAGTCTTCGGTCGGGCACTGAAGCTTTCTTT
TRBJ2-1 | TRBV5-1 | . | . | CASRAGTPGPNEQFF | TGCGCCAGCAGGGCCGGGACCCCAGGCCCCAATGAGCAGTTCTTC
TRBJ2-6 | TRBV7-9 | . | . | CASAGGLSSGANVLTF | TGTGCCTCGGCTGGTGGTCTAAGCTCTGGGGCCAACGTCCTGACTTTC
TRBJ1-2 | TRBV19 | TRBD1 | . | CASSTGTANYGYTF | TGTGCCAGTAGTACCGGGACAGCGAACTATGGCTACACCTTC
TRBJ2-5 | TRBV5-6 | . | . | CASRKRSGLGETQYF | TGTGCCAGCAGGAAAAGGTCCGGGTTGGGAGAGACCCAGTACTTC
TRBJ2-2 | TRBV7-8 | TRBD2 | . | CASRLELAGAGELFF | TGTGCCAGCAGACTTGAACTAGCGGGGGCCGGGGAGCTGTTTTTT
TRBJ2-5 | TRBV18 | TRBD1 | . | CASSPGTGGTETQYF | TGTGCCAGCTCACCAGGGACAGGGGGCACAGAGACCCAGTACTTC
TRBJ2-7 | TRBV7-2 | . | . | CASSWRAGGAYEQYF | TGTGCCAGCAGTTGGAGGGCAGGGGGGGCCTACGAGCAGTACTTC
TRBJ2-2 | TRBV12-3/TRBV12-4 | . | . | CASSQWATGELFF | TGTGCCAGCAGCCAATGGGCCACCGGGGAGCTGTTTTTT
TRBJ2-5 | TRBV7-2 | TRBD2 | . | CASSLYSSGGREETQYF | TGTGCCAGCAGCTTATATTCTAGCGGGGGCCGAGAAGAGACCCAGTACTTC
TRBJ2-7 | TRBV18 | . | few | CASSPPKPPYEQYF | TGTGCCAGCTCACCCCCCAAACCCCCCTACGAGCAGTACTTC